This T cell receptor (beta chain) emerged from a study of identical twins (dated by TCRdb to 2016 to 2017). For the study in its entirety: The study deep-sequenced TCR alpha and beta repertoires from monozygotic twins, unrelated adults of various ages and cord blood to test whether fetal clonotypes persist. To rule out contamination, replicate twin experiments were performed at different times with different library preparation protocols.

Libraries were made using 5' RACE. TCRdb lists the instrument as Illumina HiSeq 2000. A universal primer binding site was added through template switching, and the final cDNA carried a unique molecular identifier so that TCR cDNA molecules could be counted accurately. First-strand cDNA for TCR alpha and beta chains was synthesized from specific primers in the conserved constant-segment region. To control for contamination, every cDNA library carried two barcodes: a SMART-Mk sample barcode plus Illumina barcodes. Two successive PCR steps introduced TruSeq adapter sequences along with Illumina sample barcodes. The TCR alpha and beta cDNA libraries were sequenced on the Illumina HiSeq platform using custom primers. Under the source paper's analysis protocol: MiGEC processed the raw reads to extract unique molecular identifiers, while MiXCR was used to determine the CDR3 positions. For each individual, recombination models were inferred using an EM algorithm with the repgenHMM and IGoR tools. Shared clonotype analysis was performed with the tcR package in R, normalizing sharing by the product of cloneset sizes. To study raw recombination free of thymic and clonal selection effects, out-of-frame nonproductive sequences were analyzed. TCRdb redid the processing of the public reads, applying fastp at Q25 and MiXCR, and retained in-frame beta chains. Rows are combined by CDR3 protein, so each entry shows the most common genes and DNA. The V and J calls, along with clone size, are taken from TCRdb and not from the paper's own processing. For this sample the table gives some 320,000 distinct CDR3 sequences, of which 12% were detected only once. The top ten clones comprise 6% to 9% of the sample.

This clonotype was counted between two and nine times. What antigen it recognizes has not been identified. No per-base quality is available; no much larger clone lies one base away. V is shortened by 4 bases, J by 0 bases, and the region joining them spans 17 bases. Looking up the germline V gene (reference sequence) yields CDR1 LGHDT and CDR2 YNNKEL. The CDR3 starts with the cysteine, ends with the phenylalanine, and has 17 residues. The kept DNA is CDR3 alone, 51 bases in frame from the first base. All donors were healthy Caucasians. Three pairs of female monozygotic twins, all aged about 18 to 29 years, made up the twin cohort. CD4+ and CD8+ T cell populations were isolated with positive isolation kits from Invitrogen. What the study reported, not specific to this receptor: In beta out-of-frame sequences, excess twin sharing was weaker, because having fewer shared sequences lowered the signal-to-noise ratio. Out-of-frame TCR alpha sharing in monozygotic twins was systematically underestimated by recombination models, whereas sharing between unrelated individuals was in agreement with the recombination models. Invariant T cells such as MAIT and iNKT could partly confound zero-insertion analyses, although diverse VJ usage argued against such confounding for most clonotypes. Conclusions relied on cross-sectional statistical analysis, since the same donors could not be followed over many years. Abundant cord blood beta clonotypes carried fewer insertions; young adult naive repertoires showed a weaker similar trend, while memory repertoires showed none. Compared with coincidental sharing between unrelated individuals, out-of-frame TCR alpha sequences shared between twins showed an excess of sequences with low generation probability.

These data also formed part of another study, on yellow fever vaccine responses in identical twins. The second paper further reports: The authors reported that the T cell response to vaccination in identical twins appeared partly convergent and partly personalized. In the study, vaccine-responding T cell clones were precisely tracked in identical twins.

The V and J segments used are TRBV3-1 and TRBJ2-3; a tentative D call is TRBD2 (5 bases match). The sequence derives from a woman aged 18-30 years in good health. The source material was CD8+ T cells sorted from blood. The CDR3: CASSPTPGWASTDTQYF. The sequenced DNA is TGTGCCAGCAGCCCCACCCCGGGGTGGGCTAGCACAGATACGCAGTATTTT.